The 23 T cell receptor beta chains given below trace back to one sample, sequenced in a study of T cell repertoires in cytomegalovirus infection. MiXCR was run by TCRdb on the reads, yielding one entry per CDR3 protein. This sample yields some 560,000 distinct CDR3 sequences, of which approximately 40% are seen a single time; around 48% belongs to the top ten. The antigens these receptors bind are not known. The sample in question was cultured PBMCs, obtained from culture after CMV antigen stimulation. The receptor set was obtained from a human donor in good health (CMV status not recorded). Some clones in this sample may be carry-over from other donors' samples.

In nucleotides, the CDR3 is TGTGCCAGCAGCCAGCTAGCGGGGGTCTACAATGAGCAGTTCTTC. This gives the protein CASSQLAGVYNEQFF. The chain links TRBV7-2 to TRBJ2-1; 10 bases match TRBD2. V gave up 5 bases and J gave up 3 bases; unmatched junction bases: 4. This CDR3 region has 15 residues. Germline CDR1 is SGHTA and CDR2 is FQGNSA.

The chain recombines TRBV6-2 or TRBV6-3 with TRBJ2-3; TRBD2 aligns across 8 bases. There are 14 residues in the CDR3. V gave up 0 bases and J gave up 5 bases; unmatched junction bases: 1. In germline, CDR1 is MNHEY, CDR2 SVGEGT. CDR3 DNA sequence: TGTGCCAGCAGTTACTCCGGGGGGGTAGATACGCAGTATTTT. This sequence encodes CASSYSGGVDTQYF.

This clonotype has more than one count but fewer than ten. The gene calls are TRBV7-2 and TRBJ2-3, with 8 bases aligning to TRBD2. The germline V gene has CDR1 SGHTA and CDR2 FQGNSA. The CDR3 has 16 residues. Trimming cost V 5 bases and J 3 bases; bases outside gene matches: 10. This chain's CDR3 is CASSPELAVSTDTQYF. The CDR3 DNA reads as TGTGCCAGCAGCCCGGAACTAGCGGTTTCGACAGATACGCAGTATTTT.

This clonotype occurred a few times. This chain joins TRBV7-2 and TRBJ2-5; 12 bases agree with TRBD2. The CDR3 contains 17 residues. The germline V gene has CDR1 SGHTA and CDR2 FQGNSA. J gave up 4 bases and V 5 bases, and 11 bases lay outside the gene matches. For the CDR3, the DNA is TGTGCCAGCAGCCCTAGACTAGCGGGAGAACTCCCAGAGACCCAGTACTTC. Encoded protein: CASSPRLAGELPETQYF.

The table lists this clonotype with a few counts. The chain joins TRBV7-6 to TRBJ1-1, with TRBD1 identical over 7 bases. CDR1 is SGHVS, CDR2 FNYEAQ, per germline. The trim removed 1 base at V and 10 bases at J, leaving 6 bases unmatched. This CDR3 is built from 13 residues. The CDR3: CASSLGGGEAAFF. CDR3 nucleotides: TGTGCCAGCAGCTTAGGAGGGGGCGAGGCAGCTTTCTTT. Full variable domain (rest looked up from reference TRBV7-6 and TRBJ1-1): GAGVSQSPRYKVTKRGQDVALRCDPISGHVSLYWYRQALGQGPEFLTYFNYEAQQDKSGLPNDRFSAERPEGSISTLTIQRTEQRDSAMYRCASSLGGGEAAFFGQGTRLTVV.

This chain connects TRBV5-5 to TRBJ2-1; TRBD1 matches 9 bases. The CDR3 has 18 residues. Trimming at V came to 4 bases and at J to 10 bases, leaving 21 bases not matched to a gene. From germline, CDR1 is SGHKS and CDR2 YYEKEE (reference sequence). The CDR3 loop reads CASSLAPYPTGGSSEQFF. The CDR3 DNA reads TGTGCCAGCAGCCTTGCTCCCTACCCGACAGGGGGGTCCTCGGAGCAGTTCTTC.

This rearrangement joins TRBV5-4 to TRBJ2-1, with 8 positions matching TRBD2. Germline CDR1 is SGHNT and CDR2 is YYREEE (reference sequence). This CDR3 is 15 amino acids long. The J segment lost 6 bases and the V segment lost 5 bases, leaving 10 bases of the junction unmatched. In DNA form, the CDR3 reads TGTGCCAGCAGTCACGGGGGGGGCGGGGGCAATGAGCAGTTCTTC. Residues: CASSHGGGGGNEQFF.

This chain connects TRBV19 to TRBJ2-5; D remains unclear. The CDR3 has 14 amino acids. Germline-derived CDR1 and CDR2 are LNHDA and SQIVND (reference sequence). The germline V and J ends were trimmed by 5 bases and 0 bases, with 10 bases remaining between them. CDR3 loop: CASSAAVYQETQYF. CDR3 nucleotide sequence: TGTGCCAGTAGTGCCGCGGTGTACCAAGAGACCCAGTACTTC. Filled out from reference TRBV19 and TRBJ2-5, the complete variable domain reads DGGITQSPKYLFRKEGQNVTLSCEQNLNHDAMYWYRQDPGQGLRLIYYSQIVNDFQKGDIAEGYSVSREKKESFPLTVTSAQKNPTAFYLCASSAAVYQETQYFGPGTRLLVL.

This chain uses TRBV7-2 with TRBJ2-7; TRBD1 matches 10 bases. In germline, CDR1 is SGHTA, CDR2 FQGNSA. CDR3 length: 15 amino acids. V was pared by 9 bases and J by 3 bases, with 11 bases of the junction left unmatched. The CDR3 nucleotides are TGTGCCAGTAGCACGCAGACAGGGGGCTTCTACGAGCAGTACTTC. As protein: CASSTQTGGFYEQYF.

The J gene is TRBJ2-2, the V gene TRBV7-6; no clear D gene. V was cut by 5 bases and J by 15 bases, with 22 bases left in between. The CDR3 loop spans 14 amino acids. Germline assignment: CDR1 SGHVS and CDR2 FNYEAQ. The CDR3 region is CASSLSLTPRQVFF. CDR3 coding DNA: TGTGCCAGCAGCCTAAGTCTGACGCCCCGTCAAGTGTTTTTT.

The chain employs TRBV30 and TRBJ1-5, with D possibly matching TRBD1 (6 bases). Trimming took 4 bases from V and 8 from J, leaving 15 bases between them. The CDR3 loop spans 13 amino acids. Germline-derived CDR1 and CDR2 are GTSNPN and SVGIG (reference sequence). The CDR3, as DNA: TGTGCCTGGACCTCAGGGGCGGTCGAGCCCCAGCATTTT. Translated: CAWTSGAVEPQHF.

CDR3 DNA: TGTGCCAGCAGCCTAACCTGGGACCCAACATTAGAGCAGTTCTTC. It yields the protein CASSLTWDPTLEQFF. The chain uses TRBV7-2 and TRBJ2-1, with D perhaps matching TRBD1 or TRBD2 (5 bases each). This CDR3 has 15 residues. CDR1 and CDR2 (germline): SGHTA, FQGNSA. The ends were cut back, 5 bases at V and 10 bases at J, with 21 bases in the middle.

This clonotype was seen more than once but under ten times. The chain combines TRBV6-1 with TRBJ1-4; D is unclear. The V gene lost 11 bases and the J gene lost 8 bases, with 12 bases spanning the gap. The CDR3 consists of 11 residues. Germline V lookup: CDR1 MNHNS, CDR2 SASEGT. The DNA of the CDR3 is TGTGCCCGCCGGGGAGGGGAAAAACTGTTTTTT. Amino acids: CARRGGEKLFF.

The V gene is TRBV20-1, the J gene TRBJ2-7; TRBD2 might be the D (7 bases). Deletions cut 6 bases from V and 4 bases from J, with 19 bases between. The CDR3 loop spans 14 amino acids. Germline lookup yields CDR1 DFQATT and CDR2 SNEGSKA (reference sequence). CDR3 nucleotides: TGCAGTGCCGAGGGGGGGGGGGCCGTTTACGAGCAGTACTTC. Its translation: CSAEGGGAVYEQYF.

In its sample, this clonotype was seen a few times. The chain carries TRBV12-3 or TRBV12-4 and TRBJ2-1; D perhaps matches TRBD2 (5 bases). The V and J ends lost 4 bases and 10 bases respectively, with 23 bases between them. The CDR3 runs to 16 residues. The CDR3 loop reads CASSSKSSLPVGEQFF. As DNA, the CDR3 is TGTGCCAGCAGTTCTAAATCTAGCCTGCCCGTGGGGGAGCAGTTCTTC.

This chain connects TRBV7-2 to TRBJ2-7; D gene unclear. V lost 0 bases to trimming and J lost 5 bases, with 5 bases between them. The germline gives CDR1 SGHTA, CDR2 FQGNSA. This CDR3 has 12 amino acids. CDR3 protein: CASSLAAHEQYF. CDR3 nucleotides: TGTGCCAGCAGCTTAGCTGCCCACGAGCAGTACTTC.

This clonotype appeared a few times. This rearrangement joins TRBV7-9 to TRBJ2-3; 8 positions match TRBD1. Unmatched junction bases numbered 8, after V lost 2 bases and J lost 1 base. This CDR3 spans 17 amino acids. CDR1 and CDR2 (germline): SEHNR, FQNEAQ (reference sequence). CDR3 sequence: CASSLPTDRVGTDTQYF. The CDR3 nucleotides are TGTGCCAGCAGCTTACCAACGGACAGGGTGGGCACAGATACGCAGTATTTT. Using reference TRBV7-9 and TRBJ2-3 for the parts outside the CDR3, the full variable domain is DTGVSQNPRHKITKRGQNVTFRCDPISEHNRLYWYRQTLGQGPEFLTYFQNEAQLEKSRLLSDRFSAERPKGSFSTLEIQRTEQGDSAMYLCASSLPTDRVGTDTQYFGPGTRLTVL.

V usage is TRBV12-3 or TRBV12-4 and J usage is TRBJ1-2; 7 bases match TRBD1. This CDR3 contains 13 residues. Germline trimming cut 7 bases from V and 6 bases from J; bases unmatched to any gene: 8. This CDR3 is CASTSRGANGYTF. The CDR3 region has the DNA TGTGCCAGCACGAGCAGGGGGGCGAATGGCTACACCTTC.

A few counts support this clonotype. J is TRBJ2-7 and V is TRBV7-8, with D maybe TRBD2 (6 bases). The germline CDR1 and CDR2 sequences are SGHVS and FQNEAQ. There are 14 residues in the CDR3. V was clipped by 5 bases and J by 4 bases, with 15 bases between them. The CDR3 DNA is TGTGCCAGCAGCCCTTCGGGTAGCGGATACGAGCAGTACTTC. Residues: CASSPSGSGYEQYF.

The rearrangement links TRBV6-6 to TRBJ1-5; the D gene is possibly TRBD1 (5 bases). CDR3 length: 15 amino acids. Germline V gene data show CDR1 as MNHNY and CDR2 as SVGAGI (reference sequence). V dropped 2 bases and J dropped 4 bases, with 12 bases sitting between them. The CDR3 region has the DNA TGTGCCAGCAGTTACGCGGGGGTAAGGAATCAGCCCCAGCATTTT. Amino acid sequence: CASSYAGVRNQPQHF.

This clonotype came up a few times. CDR3 coding DNA: TGTGCCAGCAGAAGGACAGGGGGAGGGTACGAGCAGTACTTC. Its translation is CASRRTGGGYEQYF. The J gene is TRBJ2-7, the V gene TRBV6-6; 10 bases agree with TRBD1. CDR1 and CDR2 (germline): MNHNY, SVGAGI (reference sequence). V trimming: 6 bases; J trimming: 4 bases; junction bases outside the gene matches: 6. The CDR3 is 14 amino acids.

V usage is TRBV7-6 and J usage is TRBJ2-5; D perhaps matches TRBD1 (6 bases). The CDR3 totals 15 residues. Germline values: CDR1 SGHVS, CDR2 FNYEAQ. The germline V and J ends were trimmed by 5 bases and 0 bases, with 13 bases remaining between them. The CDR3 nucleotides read TGTGCCAGCAGCCCCGGGACACCGTACCAAGAGACCCAGTACTTC. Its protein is CASSPGTPYQETQYF.

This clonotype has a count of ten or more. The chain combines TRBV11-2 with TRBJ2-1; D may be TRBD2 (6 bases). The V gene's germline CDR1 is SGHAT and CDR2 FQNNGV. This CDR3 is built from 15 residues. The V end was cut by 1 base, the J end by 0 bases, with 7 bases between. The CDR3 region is CASSLGAGSYNEQFF. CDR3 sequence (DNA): TGTGCCAGCAGCTTAGGAGCGGGCTCCTACAATGAGCAGTTCTTC.